This T cell receptor (beta chain) was captured in a study of blood T cell repertoires in COVID-19. TCRdb's table, derived via immunoSEQ multiplex PCR, lists solely in-frame clones and lacks some. In the table there are 200,000 to 300,000 clones, 88% of which are singletons. This CDR3 spans 14 amino acids. CDR1 is SGHDT and CDR2 is YYEEEE in the germline V gene. The V end lost 2 bases, the J end lost 0 bases, and 8 bases lay between the germline ends. V and J are TRBV5-6 and TRBJ1-2; D is undetermined. The specimen was peripheral blood. The TCR sequence derives from a man aged 55 to 69 who had recovered from COVID-19. In nucleotides, the CDR3 is TGTGCCAGCAGCTTCAGGCAGACTAACTATGGCTACACCTTC. It yields the protein CASSFRQTNYGYTF.